One T cell receptor beta chain is described in this entry. Other DNA sequences in the same sample also yield this CDR3. TCRdb keeps only in-frame clones here, not all; method: immunoSEQ multiplex PCR. The table lists approximately 110,000 clones, about 89% of them singletons. This sample stems from a study of control samples from healthy donors and cancer patients. Sequencing input: blood. The receptor comes from a woman aged 18-35 years in good health.

The CDR3 bases are TGTGCCAGCACCACCTCGGGAGGAAGAGCTTTCTTT. Translated: CASTTSGGRAFF. The gene calls are TRBV6-6 and TRBJ1-1; no clear D. CDR1 MNHNY and CDR2 SVGAGI come from the germline V gene (reference sequence). The V end was cut by 7 bases, the J end by 10 bases, with 16 bases between. CDR3 length: 12 residues.